The 25 T cell receptor beta chains presented below share a single source sample, sequenced in a study of blood T cell repertoires in COVID-19 (dated by TCRdb to about 2020). Receptor amplification or capture employed the immunoSEQ multiplex PCR assay. Held by TCRdb, this immuneACCESS table contains in-frame sequences only and omits some clones. Under half of the omission traces to an unresolved V gene where checked; the cause of the rest is unknown. For this sample there are 250,000 to 400,000 clones; around 86% appear just once. 4% to 6% of the sample comes from the top ten. The sample consisted of PBMCs or T cells enriched from blood (not recorded which). These receptors came from a man aged 55 to 70 who had recovered from COVID-19.

V and J are TRBV24-1 and TRBJ1-5; 9 bases map to TRBD1. Germline V gene data show CDR1 as KGHDR and CDR2 as SFDVKD. V dropped 4 bases and J dropped 3; count of bases not matched to a gene: 9. The CDR3 totals 17 residues. CDR3 sequence (DNA): TGTGCCACCAGTGACCGTACCGGGACAGGGACCAATCAGCCCCAGCATTTT. It translates to CATSDRTGTGTNQPQHF.

V gene TRBV5-4 combines with J gene TRBJ2-7; 12 nucleotides align to TRBD2. CDR3 length equals 17 residues. Losses at the gene ends were 3 bases for V and 5 bases for J; bases not matched to a gene: 12. In germline, CDR1 is SGHNT, CDR2 YYREEE (reference sequence). The CDR3 loop reads CASSSKLAGGSRDEQYF. The DNA for the CDR3 is TGTGCCAGCAGCTCCAAACTAGCGGGAGGATCAAGAGACGAGCAGTACTTC.

This clone was detected only once. V gene TRBV10-1 combines with J gene TRBJ2-7, with TRBD1 as a possible D gene (5 bases). The germline CDR1 and CDR2 sequences are WNHNN and SYGVQD (reference sequence). The CDR3 runs 14 residues. Trimming took 0 bases from V and 6 from J, leaving 12 bases between them. The CDR3 protein is CASSESLSRGEQYF. The CDR3 DNA follows: TGCGCCAGCAGTGAGTCGTTATCTAGGGGCGAGCAGTACTTC.

The rearrangement joins TRBV6-5 to TRBJ1-6; D unresolved. The V gene lost 0 bases and the J gene lost 8 bases, with 11 bases spanning the gap. Germline V gene data show CDR1 as MNHEY and CDR2 as SVGAGI. The CDR3 is 15 residues long. CDR3 DNA sequence: TGTGCCAGCAGTTACTCTCTAAGTATGGATTCACCCCTCCACTTT. This sequence encodes CASSYSLSMDSPLHF.

The chain has TRBV7-3 and TRBJ2-1, with 7 bases that match TRBD2. J gave up 5 bases and V 2 bases, and 6 bases lay outside the gene matches. The CDR3 spans 15 residues. Germline V gene sequence: CDR1 SGHTA, CDR2 FQGTGA. CDR3 sequence: CASSLHASGHNEQFF. CDR3 nucleotide sequence: TGTGCCAGCAGCTTACATGCTAGCGGTCACAATGAGCAGTTCTTC.

The rearrangement joins TRBV18 to TRBJ2-3; 7 bases line up with TRBD2. CDR1 KGHSH and CDR2 LQKENI come from the germline V gene. The CDR3 runs to 16 residues. The trim removed 3 bases at V and 3 bases at J, leaving 9 bases unmatched. Here the CDR3 DNA reads TGTGCCAGCTCACCCCCCGCTAGCGGAGCAACAGATACGCAGTATTTT. This codes for CASSPPASGATDTQYF.

This clone came up once. This chain uses TRBV19 with TRBJ1-1, with TRBD1 matching over 7 bases. The CDR3 is 15 amino acids. Germline V gives CDR1 LNHDA, CDR2 SQIVND (reference sequence). V dropped 4 bases and J dropped 5; count of bases not matched to a gene: 10. The CDR3 coding sequence is TGTGCCAGTAGTACCCACGGGACAGTTCTGACTGAAGCTTTCTTT. As protein: CASSTHGTVLTEAFF.

This sequence joins TRBV18 and TRBJ1-3, with D hard to call. Per germline, CDR1 KGHSH and CDR2 LQKENI. The CDR3 covers 16 residues. Trimming shortened V by 0 bases and J by 0 bases, and 9 bases separated the two germline ends. The CDR3 sequence is CASSPPVASSGNTIYF. The CDR3 nucleotides read TGTGCCAGCTCACCACCGGTCGCGAGCTCTGGAAACACCATATATTTT.

The V and J genes are TRBV5-4 and TRBJ2-1, with 8 bases that match TRBD1. The V segment lost 3 bases and the J segment 4 bases; nucleotides outside the gene matches: 9. Germline loops: CDR1 SGHNT, CDR2 YYREEE (reference sequence). The CDR3 runs 16 residues. CDR3 in DNA: TGTGCCAGCAGCTCCCCGGGACAGGCAAAATACAATGAGCAGTTCTTC. This encodes CASSSPGQAKYNEQFF.

V gene TRBV15 combines with J gene TRBJ2-5; the match to TRBD2 covers 12 bases. J lost 4 bases, V lost 0 bases, and 18 bases had no gene match. The CDR3 length is 21 residues. The germline V gene has CDR1 LNHNV and CDR2 YYDKDF (reference sequence). The CDR3 coding sequence is TGTGCCACCAGCAGAGAGATCCCCAGGGCTAGCGGGAGGGGTAAACGAGAGACCCAGTACTTC. Its protein is CATSREIPRASGRGKRETQYF.

The chain carries TRBV15 and TRBJ2-5, with a weak D call TRBD2 (6 bases). The CDR3 length is 15 residues. V was shortened by 1 base and J by 5 bases, with 14 bases between the two germline ends. Germline assignment: CDR1 LNHNV and CDR2 YYDKDF (reference sequence). As DNA, the CDR3 is TGTGCCACCAGCAGAGGGTGGCCTCGGGGGGAGACCCAGTACTTC. Protein: CATSRGWPRGETQYF.

CDR3 coding DNA: TGCGCCAGCAGCAATACTGGACAGCTCCAAGAGACCCAGTACTTC. It specifies CASSNTGQLQETQYF. The rearrangement links TRBV5-1 to TRBJ2-5, with D perhaps matching TRBD1 (6 bases). This CDR3 has 15 residues. CDR1 and CDR2 (germline): SGHRS, YFSETQ. The ends were cut back, 4 bases at V and 1 base at J, with 14 bases in the middle.

The genes are TRBV2 and TRBJ2-7; 11 bases agree with TRBD2. The V gene's germline CDR1 is SNHLY and CDR2 FYNNEI. Unmatched junction bases numbered 5, after V lost 5 bases and J lost 2 bases. This CDR3 comprises 15 residues. CDR3 sequence reads: CASSPRLAGTYEQYF. Written as DNA, the CDR3 is TGTGCCAGCAGTCCGAGACTAGCGGGAACCTACGAGCAGTACTTC.

The chain carries TRBV29-1 and TRBJ2-7, with 9 bases lining up with TRBD2. Trimming took 5 bases from V and 2 from J; bases not matched to a gene: 7. CDR1 is SQVTM, CDR2 ANQGSEA, per germline. The CDR3 consists of 14 residues. The CDR3 DNA reads TGCAGCGTTTGGATAGCGGGAGAAACCTACGAGCAGTACTTC. Encoded protein: CSVWIAGETYEQYF.

The chain recombines TRBV5-4 with TRBJ2-2, with 12 bases identical to TRBD2. From germline, CDR1 is SGHNT and CDR2 YYREEE (reference sequence). The CDR3 runs 18 residues. The V gene end was trimmed by 4 bases and the J gene end by 4 bases; junction bases not matched to a gene: 11. As DNA, the CDR3 is TGTGCCAGCAGCGCCCCCAGTGGACTAGCGGGAATCACCGGGGAGCTGTTTTTT. Translation gives CASSAPSGLAGITGELFF.

This sequence joins TRBV18 and TRBJ2-7; a possible D gene is TRBD1 (7 bases). Germline CDR1 is KGHSH and CDR2 is LQKENI. CDR3 size: 16 residues. V lost 3 bases and J lost 1, with 16 bases in between. CDR3 region: CASSPQSQGGSYEQYF. The CDR3 DNA reads as TGTGCCAGCTCACCCCAATCCCAGGGGGGATCCTACGAGCAGTACTTC.

J is TRBJ2-2 and V is TRBV12-5; the D gene is possibly TRBD2 (6 bases). Trimming took 8 bases from V and 4 from J, leaving 14 bases between them. Germline assignment: CDR1 LGHNT and CDR2 FRNRAP. The length of the CDR3 is 14 residues. The CDR3 nucleotides read TGTGCTAGTTCAGCGGGCCCGGGCACCGGGGAGCTGTTTTTT. It specifies CASSAGPGTGELFF.

DNA for the CDR3: TGTGCCAGCAGCCAAGGGCCGGGGGGGGATGGCTACACCTTC. It codes for CASSQGPGGDGYTF. The rearrangement uses TRBV3-1 (or the pseudogene TRBV3-2) and TRBJ1-2; tentative D call: TRBD1 (5 bases). Per the germline V gene, CDR1 is LGHDT and CDR2 is YNNKEL (reference sequence). Trimming took off 1 base at V and 6 bases at J, with 12 bases between the two ends. The CDR3 has 14 amino acids.

CDR3 bases: TGTGCCGCGCGGACAGGAGAAGCCTACGAGCAGTACTTC. It is translated as CAARTGEAYEQYF. V usage is TRBV28 and J usage is TRBJ2-7; TRBD1 aligns across 7 bases. The CDR3 spans 13 residues. The junction had 9 bases not matched to a gene; V was cut back by 11 bases and J by 2 bases. Germline values: CDR1 MDHEN, CDR2 SYDVKM.

The chain links TRBV19 to TRBJ1-2, with 7 bases fitting TRBD1. J lost 8 bases, V lost 5 bases, and 11 bases had no gene match. This CDR3 is built from 14 residues. Looked up from germline, CDR1 is LNHDA and CDR2 is SQIVND (reference sequence). This chain's CDR3 is CASSPLDRVQGYTF. The CDR3 DNA follows: TGTGCCAGTAGTCCCCTAGACAGGGTCCAAGGCTACACCTTC.

This chain uses TRBV18 with TRBJ2-7, with D possibly matching TRBD1 (6 bases). This CDR3 is 13 amino acids long. Germline values: CDR1 KGHSH, CDR2 LQKENI. With 5 bases removed from V and 7 bases from J, the gap between germline ends came to 15 bases. The CDR3 DNA is TGTGCCAGCTCATCCGGACCAGACAGGGAGCAGTACTTC. This gives the protein CASSSGPDREQYF.

In this sample, this clone turned up once. The V gene is TRBV6-5, the J gene TRBJ2-3; D is perhaps TRBD2 (5 bases). V gave up 9 bases and J gave up 4 bases, with 5 bases separating them. The CDR3 has 10 amino acids. The V gene's germline CDR1 is MNHEY and CDR2 SVGAGI. The CDR3 here is CARRADTQYF. The CDR3, as DNA: TGTGCCAGGAGGGCAGATACGCAGTATTTT.

This rearrangement joins TRBV28 to TRBJ2-7; TRBD2 matches 9 bases. Losses at the gene ends were 4 bases for V and 3 bases for J; bases not matched to a gene: 4. The germline V gene has CDR1 MDHEN and CDR2 SYDVKM. CDR3 length equals 14 residues. CDR3 sequence reads: CASSWSGRNYEQYF. Here the CDR3 DNA reads TGTGCCAGCAGTTGGAGCGGGAGGAACTACGAGCAGTACTTC.

This clone was recorded once. This chain links TRBV21-1 with TRBJ1-5; the table's D call, TRBD1, has no DNA check behind it. TRBV21-1 is a listed pseudogene. The CDR3 runs 17 residues. The CDR3 nucleotides read TGTGCCAGCAGCAATTGGGGACAGGCGTATAGCAATCAGCCCCAGCATTTT. Translation gives CASSNWGQAYSNQPQHF.

This chain joins TRBV7-3 and TRBJ2-3; TRBD1 matches 9 bases. The V gene end was trimmed by 3 bases and the J gene end by 3 bases; junction bases not matched to a gene: 4. CDR1 SGHTA and CDR2 FQGTGA come from the germline V gene. This CDR3 has 15 amino acids. Here the CDR3 DNA reads TGTGCCAGCAGCTTTACAGGGGGCGAGACAGATACGCAGTATTTT. It specifies CASSFTGGETDTQYF.